This T cell receptor beta chain is drawn from a study of control samples from healthy donors and cancer patients. The CDR3 is 15 residues long. From germline, CDR1 is MDHEN and CDR2 SYDVKM. Deletions cut 1 base from V and 8 bases from J, with 17 bases between. Libraries were prepared by immunoSEQ multiplex PCR; TCRdb keeps only in-frame clonotypes and omits some of them. The sample lists 99,000 or so clones; about four fifths were seen once. The sequencing sample was made of blood. V and J are TRBV28 and TRBJ1-2, with D possibly TRBD1 on 5 matching bases. The sequence came from a woman aged 45-65 years in good health. CDR3 in DNA: TGTGCCAGCAGTTTATATAGCGATTGGGGCGGGGGCTACACCTTC. Its protein product is CASSLYSDWGGGYTF.